This record covers a single T cell receptor (beta chain). PCR involved 60 Vbeta and 13 Jbeta primers. The repertoire was sequenced with immunoSEQ multiplex PCR; TCRdb's copy has only in-frame clones and lacks some. The sample has some 130,000 clones, approximately 10% seen once; the top ten hold around 7%. The data originate from a study of cytomegalovirus exposure and HLA in healthy donors. The CDR3 has 15 residues. Between the trimmed V and J ends, which lost 4 bases and 7 bases, there was a span of 19 bases. Germline V CDR1 and CDR2: MNHEY, SVGAGI. This receptor was taken from a woman aged 40 to 55 in good health and CMV-seropositive. This chain connects TRBV6-5 to TRBJ1-2; maybe TRBD1 (5 bases). The specimen sequenced was PBMCs. This CDR3 is CASSSWTGEYGGYTF. Here the CDR3 DNA reads TGTGCCAGCAGTTCCTGGACGGGGGAATACGGTGGCTACACCTTC.